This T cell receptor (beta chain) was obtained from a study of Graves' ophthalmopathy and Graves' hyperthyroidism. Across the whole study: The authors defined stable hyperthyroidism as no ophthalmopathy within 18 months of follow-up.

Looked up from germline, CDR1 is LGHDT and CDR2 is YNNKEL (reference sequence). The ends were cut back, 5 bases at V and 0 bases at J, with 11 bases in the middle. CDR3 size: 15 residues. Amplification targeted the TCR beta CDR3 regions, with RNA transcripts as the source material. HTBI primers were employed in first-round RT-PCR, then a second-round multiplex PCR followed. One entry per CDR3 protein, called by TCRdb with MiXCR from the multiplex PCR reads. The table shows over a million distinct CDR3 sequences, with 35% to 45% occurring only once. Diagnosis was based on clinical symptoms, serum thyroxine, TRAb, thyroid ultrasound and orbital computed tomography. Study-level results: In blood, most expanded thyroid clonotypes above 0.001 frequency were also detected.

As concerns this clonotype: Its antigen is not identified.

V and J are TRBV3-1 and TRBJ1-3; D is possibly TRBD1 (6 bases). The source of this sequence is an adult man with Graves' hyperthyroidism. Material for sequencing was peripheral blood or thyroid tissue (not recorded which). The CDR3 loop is CASSNGGHSGNTIYF. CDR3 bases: TGTGCCAGCAGCAACGGGGGGCACTCTGGAAACACCATATATTTT.